This TCR beta chain was observed in a study of blood T cell repertoires in COVID-19. For the study at large: The United States, Italy and Spain provided the acute and convalescent COVID-19 samples. Sample material is recorded as cDNA or gDNA derived from T cells, B-cell-depleted T cells, or PBMCs.

Original analysis: Amplification of reference gene primers was used by the study to estimate nucleated cell counts. Assay: immunoSEQ multiplex PCR; the TCRdb copy retains only in-frame clones and omits some. Clone size and the V and J calls come from that table; the DNA yielded D and trimming. The repertoire holds 65,000 to 95,000 clones, roughly 90% seen once, with more than 10% in the top ten. Germline values: CDR1 SGHNT, CDR2 YYREEE (reference sequence). J was trimmed by 2 bases and V by 4 bases; bases with no gene match: 5. The CDR3 has 14 residues. The receptor was isolated from a man in his 70s with active or convalescent COVID-19. The genes are TRBV5-4 and TRBJ2-7, with 8 bases identical to TRBD2. The specimen sequenced was peripheral blood. The CDR3 region is CASSPGLVAYEQYF. CDR3 coding DNA: TGTGCCAGCAGCCCGGGACTAGTGGCCTACGAGCAGTACTTC.